This TCR beta chain was found in a study of cytomegalovirus exposure and HLA in healthy donors (dated by TCRdb to about 2017). Regarding the complete study: According to a later analysis, the 120 or so validation repertoires were produced on the same platform as the approximately 690 repertoires of the first cohort. The study aimed to test whether signatures of past pathogen exposure could be identified by cataloging public T cell receptors. Besides the first cohort of about 730 subjects, a separate validation cohort made up of 120 different subjects was used. High-throughput TCR immunosequencing, statistical association of individual TCRs with disease status, and machine learning were combined to predict cytomegalovirus infection status.

Receptors were amplified or captured by the immunoSEQ multiplex PCR assay. As for the authors' bioinformatics: A statistical classification framework was developed to diagnose cytomegalovirus status using the catalog of TCR beta chain sequences. TCRdb obtained this table from immuneACCESS and retained in-frame rearrangements with V and J assigned. These tables miss some clones; where compared with another copy, unresolved V genes account for less than half of the shortfall, and the remainder is unexplained. That table is the source of V, J and clone size, and D and trimming were worked out from the DNA. This sample holds 110,000 or so clones; less than 90% were observed only once. The ten largest clones capture about 4% of the sample. General study outcomes and caveats: All 120 or so repertoires were used to score co-occurrence in the validation cohort in a later analysis, because that analysis had no HLA typing for the cohort. In vitro tests confirmed that three of the cytomegalovirus-associated TCR beta chains recognize cytomegalovirus antigens. Most TCR sequences were seen in very few donors, while some public TCRs were found in many individuals. The authors suggested that the approach could potentially be generalized to other disease states and immunological phenotypes. In a later analysis, TCRs clustered in the first cohort were found to also tend to co-occur in the roughly 120 validation repertoires, with about 93% of cluster scores above 0. The classifier was reported to diagnose cytomegalovirus status with high specificity and sensitivity in both the original cohort and the validation cohort. The study gave a list of 150 to 200 TCR beta chains associated with cytomegalovirus.

For this clone: Its antigen has not been determined. The record has no base qualities; no much larger clone is one base away.

Donors formed part of the validation cohort, which comprised about 130 subjects and was distinct from the first cohort of 690 or so subjects. CDR1 is given as SGHDT and CDR2 as YYEEEE, both from the germline V gene. Including the terminal cysteine and phenylalanine, the CDR3 comprises 13 residues. CDR3 DNA is the only sequence kept; it has 39 bases, read in frame from the first base. Trimming costs V 2 bases and J 7 bases, and their ends lie 10 bases apart. The sequence joins TRBV5-6 to TRBJ2-1; the D segment cannot be called with confidence. The sample consisted of PBMCs. The clonotype was recovered from a man between 18 and 35 years old in good health and CMV-seropositive. The nucleotide sequence reads TGTGCCAGCAGCTTCCCCTTACGGAATGAGCAGTTCTTC. It specifies CASSFPLRNEQFF.